Below, 28 T cell receptor beta chains from the same sample are listed, as sequenced in a study of sequential checkpoint blockade in melanoma. Data came from immunoSEQ multiplex PCR; TCRdb stores just in-frame clones and leaves some out. The table has 6,200 or so clones, roughly a fifth seen once; the top ten hold about 16%. Treatment reported: randomized to nivolumab then ipilimumab (arm A) or the reverse (arm B). Sequencing was performed on tumor tissue (inferred from file names), taken from a patient given nivolumab and ipilimumab in sequence. These receptors were collected from a human donor with melanoma.

At least ten counts were recorded for this clone. The chain is built from TRBV11-3 and TRBJ2-5; tentative D call: TRBD2 (6 bases). CDR1 and CDR2 (germline): SGHNT, YENEEA. Trimming shortened V by 5 bases and J by 5 bases, and 24 bases separated the two germline ends. The CDR3 sequence is 17 residues long. The CDR3 bases are TGTGCCAGCAGCGGCGGTGCGGGGTTTGCAACGAGGGAGACCCAGTACTTC. This codes for CASSGGAGFATRETQYF. Full variable domain (outside the CDR3, taken from reference TRBV11-3 and TRBJ2-5): EAGVVQSPRYKIIEKKQPVAFWCNPISGHNTLYWYLQNLGQGPELLIRYENEEAVDDSQLPKDRFSAERLKGVDSTLKIQPAELGDSAVYLCASSGGAGFATRETQYFGPGTRLLVL.

This clone was counted ten times or more. The V call is TRBV11-3, the J call TRBJ2-3, with 12 bases that match TRBD1. J gave up 3 bases and V 4 bases, and 14 bases lay outside the gene matches. The germline V gene encodes CDR1 SGHNT and CDR2 YENEEA. CDR3 size: 19 residues. The CDR3 loop reads CASSSWGQGAGKRTDTQYF. Written as DNA, the CDR3 is TGTGCCAGCAGCTCTTGGGGACAGGGGGCCGGTAAGAGGACAGATACGCAGTATTTT.

In this sample, this clone turned up a few times. The chain is built from TRBV9 and TRBJ2-5, with TRBD1 identical over 7 bases. CDR3 length: 14 residues. Trimming removed 2 bases from V and 1 base from J; junction bases left unmatched: 2. Germline CDR1 and CDR2: SGDLS and YYNGEE. The CDR3 DNA sequence: TGTGCCAGCAGCGTTGGGACAGTCCAAGAGACCCAGTACTTC. It specifies CASSVGTVQETQYF.

The V gene is TRBV18, the J gene TRBJ1-6, with D possibly matching TRBD1 (5 bases). This CDR3 region has 14 residues. Germline V lookup: CDR1 KGHSH, CDR2 LQKENI. V was shortened by 2 bases and J by 9 bases, with 11 bases between the two germline ends. CDR3: CASSPWRGSSPLHF. DNA for the CDR3: TGTGCCAGCTCACCATGGAGGGGCAGTTCACCCCTCCACTTT.

In its sample, this clone was seen a few times. The rearrangement uses TRBV11-3 and TRBJ2-7, with 7 nucleotides matching TRBD1. V lost 5 bases, J lost 0 bases, and 4 bases stayed unmatched. This CDR3 region has 14 residues. From germline, CDR1 is SGHNT and CDR2 YENEEA. The DNA of the CDR3 is TGTGCCAGCAGCCAACGGGACAGCTCCTACGAGCAGTACTTC. Translating gives CASSQRDSSYEQYF. Full variable domain (rest looked up from reference TRBV11-3 and TRBJ2-7): EAGVVQSPRYKIIEKKQPVAFWCNPISGHNTLYWYLQNLGQGPELLIRYENEEAVDDSQLPKDRFSAERLKGVDSTLKIQPAELGDSAVYLCASSQRDSSYEQYFGPGTRLTVT.

This clone has just a few counts. The chain recombines TRBV5-1 with TRBJ2-2; D is possibly TRBD2 (5 bases). The CDR3 has 14 amino acids. Per the germline V gene, CDR1 is SGHRS and CDR2 is YFSETQ. V dropped 0 bases and J dropped 3 bases, with 6 bases sitting between them. CDR3 region: CASSLAGDTGELFF. The CDR3 nucleotides are TGCGCCAGCAGCTTGGCCGGGGACACCGGGGAGCTGTTTTTT.

This clone came up many times. V gene TRBV5-1 combines with J gene TRBJ2-6; maybe TRBD2 (5 bases). The CDR3 has 18 residues. V lost 4 bases and J 0 bases, leaving 17 bases between the germline ends. Germline CDR1 is SGHRS and CDR2 is YFSETQ. CDR3 protein: CASSQDHPRGSGANVLTF. The DNA for the CDR3 is TGCGCCAGCAGCCAAGACCACCCCCGGGGCTCTGGGGCCAACGTCCTGACTTTC.

This chain links TRBV12-2 with TRBJ2-2; the DNA was not used to check the table's D call, TRBD1. TRBV12-2 is noted as a pseudogene. This CDR3 contains 14 residues. CDR3 sequence reads: CASLRGEGTGELFF. In DNA, the CDR3 is TGTGCTAGCCTCAGGGGAGAGGGCACCGGGGAGCTGTTTTTT.

This clone came up many times. The chain recombines TRBV11-3 with TRBJ1-6; D possibly corresponds to TRBD1 (5 bases). V was shortened by 0 bases and J by 10 bases, with 13 bases between the two germline ends. CDR1 SGHNT and CDR2 YENEEA come from the germline V gene. This CDR3 spans 15 amino acids. The CDR3 nucleotides read TGTGCCAGCAGCTTAGAGAGGGGACGAGGCTCACCCCTCCACTTT. It codes for CASSLERGRGSPLHF. The full variable domain, with the rest looked up from reference TRBV11-3 and TRBJ1-6, is EAGVVQSPRYKIIEKKQPVAFWCNPISGHNTLYWYLQNLGQGPELLIRYENEEAVDDSQLPKDRFSAERLKGVDSTLKIQPAELGDSAVYLCASSLERGRGSPLHFGNGTRLTVT.

This clone qualifies as medium-sized. The rearrangement joins TRBV30 to TRBJ1-1; 7 bases align to TRBD1. V dropped 4 bases and J dropped 4; count of bases not matched to a gene: 6. The CDR3 length is 13 residues. Germline loops: CDR1 GTSNPN, CDR2 SVGIG (reference sequence). For the CDR3, the DNA is TGTGCCTGGATTGAAGGGGGCGGCACTGAAGCTTTCTTT. It specifies CAWIEGGGTEAFF.

This chain joins TRBV11-3 and TRBJ2-3, with 7 nucleotides matching TRBD2. Germline V gene data show CDR1 as SGHNT and CDR2 as YENEEA. The V and J ends lost 5 bases and 1 base, in that order; junction bases with no gene match: 6. This CDR3 comprises 15 residues. For the CDR3, the DNA is TGTGCCAGCAGCACCAGCGGGGATCGCACAGATACGCAGTATTTT. Amino acids: CASSTSGDRTDTQYF.

The chain carries TRBV15 and TRBJ2-3; D might be TRBD1 (6 bases). The CDR3 spans 15 residues. Looked up from germline, CDR1 is LNHNV and CDR2 is YYDKDF (reference sequence). V lost 5 bases, J lost 2 bases, and 14 bases lay in between. The DNA of the CDR3 is TGTGCCACCAGCGGGACGGGACACTACACAGATACGCAGTATTTT. Translating it yields CATSGTGHYTDTQYF.

This clone was recorded once. The rearrangement joins TRBV5-1 to TRBJ1-2; D is perhaps TRBD1 (6 bases). The V gene lost 7 bases and the J gene lost 7 bases, with 20 bases spanning the gap. The CDR3 length is 14 residues. In germline, CDR1 is SGHRS, CDR2 YFSETQ. The CDR3: CASGNRDEGVGYTF. The CDR3 DNA reads TGCGCCAGCGGGAACCGGGACGAGGGGGTTGGCTACACCTTC.

This clone showed up just a few times. The genes are TRBV6-8 and TRBJ1-2, with a tentative D call TRBD1 (5 bases). Germline V lookup: CDR1 MNHGY, CDR2 SAAAGT. The CDR3 consists of 16 residues. V gave up 0 bases and J gave up 5 bases, with 16 bases separating them. The CDR3 nucleotides read TGTGCCAGCAGTTACTCCCGACTCATAGGGGCATATGGCTACACCTTC. Its translation: CASSYSRLIGAYGYTF.

This clone was found a few times. The V gene is TRBV10-2, the J gene TRBJ2-3; D is ambiguous. CDR3 length: 13 residues. Trimming removed 2 bases from V and 6 bases from J, with 9 bases in between. Germline V gives CDR1 WSHSY, CDR2 SAAADI. CDR3 in DNA: TGCGCCAGCAGTGAGACGCTGATGGATACGCAGTATTTT. Its protein is CASSETLMDTQYF.

The sample holds many counts of this clone. This sequence joins TRBV11-3 and TRBJ2-7, with 14 bases that match TRBD2. Germline V gene data show CDR1 as SGHNT and CDR2 as YENEEA. The CDR3 is made up of 16 amino acids. Trimming at V came to 5 bases and at J to 2 bases, leaving 5 bases not matched to a gene. This chain's CDR3 is CASSMVTSGGAYEQYF. The CDR3, as DNA: TGTGCCAGCAGCATGGTGACTAGCGGGGGGGCCTACGAGCAGTACTTC.

There are a few counts of this clone. This chain joins TRBV30 and TRBJ2-5; the D gene could be TRBD1 or TRBD2 (6 bases each). The CDR3 runs 15 residues. Germline CDR1 and CDR2: GTSNPN and SVGIG (reference sequence). V lost 3 bases and J 1 base, leaving 15 bases between the germline ends. CDR3 region: CAWSEGGTSQETQYF. As DNA, the CDR3 is TGTGCCTGGAGCGAGGGGGGCACCAGCCAAGAGACCCAGTACTTC.

This chain links TRBV18 with TRBJ1-5; 9 bases agree with TRBD1. Trimming at V came to 3 bases and at J to 3 bases, leaving 3 bases not matched to a gene. Germline V gene sequence: CDR1 KGHSH, CDR2 LQKENI. The CDR3 is made up of 15 amino acids. This chain's CDR3 is CASSPGQGINQPQHF. The CDR3 nucleotides are TGTGCCAGCTCACCGGGACAGGGAATCAATCAGCCCCAGCATTTT.

This clone was picked up a small number of times. The V gene is TRBV5-1, the J gene TRBJ2-3, with D tentatively TRBD2 (6 bases). The CDR3 is 19 amino acids. V was clipped by 0 bases and J by 6 bases, with 26 bases between them. Germline V CDR1 and CDR2: SGHRS, YFSETQ. The chain's CDR3 is CASSLDGPGGGVWLDTQYF. In DNA form, the CDR3 reads TGCGCCAGCAGCTTGGATGGGCCCGGTGGAGGGGTGTGGTTGGATACGCAGTATTTT.

This clone was picked up a small number of times. This rearrangement joins TRBV6-8 to TRBJ1-2, with no clear D. The CDR3 length is 14 residues. Germline lookup yields CDR1 MNHGY and CDR2 SAAAGT. The germline V and J ends were trimmed by 5 bases and 8 bases, with 18 bases remaining between them. CDR3 DNA sequence: TGTGCCAGCAGTGACCCGGGAGACCTCTTCGGCTACACCTTC. This encodes CASSDPGDLFGYTF.

The chain links TRBV19 to TRBJ1-2; the D is unclear. The CDR3 covers 14 residues. Trimming removed 6 bases from V and 5 bases from J, with 16 bases in between. Per the germline V gene, CDR1 is LNHDA and CDR2 is SQIVND (reference sequence). The CDR3 is CASRKEGSVYGYTF. In nucleotides, the CDR3 is TGTGCCAGTAGAAAAGAGGGTAGCGTTTATGGCTACACCTTC.

By sample fraction, this clone is large. The V call is TRBV6-8, the J call TRBJ1-4; D is perhaps TRBD1 (6 bases). The CDR3 sequence is 13 residues long. From germline, CDR1 is MNHGY and CDR2 SAAAGT. Trimming pared 0 bases from V and 10 bases from J, leaving 9 bases between. This CDR3 is CASSYSQGGKLFF. The CDR3 DNA is TGTGCCAGCAGTTACTCACAGGGAGGAAAACTGTTTTTT.

This clone is labeled medium-sized. V is TRBV11-3 and J is TRBJ1-4; a possible D gene is TRBD1 (6 bases). The V and J ends lost 5 bases and 8 bases respectively, with 15 bases between them. The CDR3 is 14 residues long. Germline V lookup: CDR1 SGHNT, CDR2 YENEEA. CDR3 bases: TGTGCCAGCAGCAACGACAGGAGAGAGGAAAAACTGTTTTTT. As protein: CASSNDRREEKLFF. Using reference TRBV11-3 and TRBJ1-4 for the parts outside the CDR3, the full variable domain is EAGVVQSPRYKIIEKKQPVAFWCNPISGHNTLYWYLQNLGQGPELLIRYENEEAVDDSQLPKDRFSAERLKGVDSTLKIQPAELGDSAVYLCASSNDRREEKLFFGSGTQLSVL.

The table lists this clone with a few counts. The chain joins TRBV6-8 to TRBJ2-1, with 8 bases lining up with TRBD1. Germline loops: CDR1 MNHGY, CDR2 SAAAGT. The CDR3 extends over 15 amino acids. V gave up 5 bases and J gave up 3 bases; unmatched junction bases: 6. The CDR3: CASSPQGGVYNEQFF. The CDR3 DNA follows: TGTGCCAGCAGTCCACAGGGGGGCGTCTACAATGAGCAGTTCTTC.

This clone is termed medium-sized. Other nucleotide sequences in the sample specify the same CDR3. The chain joins TRBV6-8 to TRBJ1-1; D possibly corresponds to TRBD1 (5 bases). The CDR3 is made up of 12 amino acids. From germline, CDR1 is MNHGY and CDR2 SAAAGT. Deletions cut 8 bases from V and 1 base from J, with 8 bases between. CDR3 nucleotides: TGTGCCAGCGGACAAGCGAACACTGAAGCTTTCTTT. It specifies CASGQANTEAFF.

This clone is labeled medium-sized. This chain connects TRBV6-8 to TRBJ2-3, with TRBD2 identical over 13 bases. Germline-derived CDR1 and CDR2 are MNHGY and SAAAGT. After removal of 6 bases from V and 8 bases from J, the junction contained 8 bases not matched to a gene. This CDR3 is 15 amino acids long. DNA for the CDR3: TGTGCCAGCAGCCGGACTAGCGGGGGAGGAGGTACGCAGTATTTT. Translated, it gives CASSRTSGGGGTQYF.

The chain couples TRBV18 to TRBJ2-3; maybe TRBD1 (6 bases). This CDR3 has 15 residues. V was pared by 6 bases and J by 1 base, with 14 bases between. Germline V gene data show CDR1 as KGHSH and CDR2 as LQKENI. The CDR3: CASSQRAGGTDTQYF. CDR3 in DNA: TGTGCCAGCTCTCAGAGGGCAGGGGGCACAGATACGCAGTATTTT.

Sample share makes this clone medium-sized. The chain employs TRBV4-1 and TRBJ2-1, with D possibly matching TRBD2 (7 bases). The V end was cut by 2 bases, the J end by 4 bases, with 18 bases between. The CDR3 spans 17 residues. Germline-derived CDR1 and CDR2 are MGHRA and YSYEKL. CDR3 amino acids: CASSQLHQGRGYNEQFF. CDR3 sequence (DNA): TGCGCCAGCAGCCAACTCCACCAGGGGAGGGGTTACAATGAGCAGTTCTTC.